This T cell receptor (beta chain) comes out of a study of blood T cell repertoires in COVID-19. As for the study in general: The United States, Italy and Spain supplied acute and convalescent COVID-19 samples.

Authors' processing steps: By means of reference gene primer amplification, nucleated cell counts were estimated. TCRdb keeps only in-frame clones here, not all; method: immunoSEQ multiplex PCR. That table is the source of V, J and clone size, and D and trimming were worked out from the DNA. In the table there are some 360,000 clones, approximately 90% of which are singletons. Germline V gene sequence: CDR1 SGHNT, CDR2 YYREEE (reference sequence). The CDR3 runs 13 residues. V was clipped by 4 bases and J by 5 bases; unmatched bases: 4. The V call is TRBV5-4, the J call TRBJ2-7, with 9 bases aligning to TRBD1. Specimen: peripheral blood. The sequence was collected from a woman aged 60 to 75 with COVID-19, enrolled during active disease. CDR3 DNA sequence: TGTGCCAGCAGCGCAACAGGGGGCAACGAGCAGTACTTC. Its translation: CASSATGGNEQYF.